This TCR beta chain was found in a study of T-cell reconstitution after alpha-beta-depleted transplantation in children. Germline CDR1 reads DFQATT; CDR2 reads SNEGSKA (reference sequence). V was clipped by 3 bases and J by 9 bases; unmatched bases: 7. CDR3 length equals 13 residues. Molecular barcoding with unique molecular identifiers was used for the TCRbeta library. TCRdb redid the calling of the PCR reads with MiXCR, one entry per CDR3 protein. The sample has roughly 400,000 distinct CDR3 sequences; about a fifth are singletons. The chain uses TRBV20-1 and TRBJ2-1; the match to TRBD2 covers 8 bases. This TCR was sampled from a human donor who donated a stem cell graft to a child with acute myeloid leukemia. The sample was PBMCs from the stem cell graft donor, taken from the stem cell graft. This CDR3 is CSASRVLAGEQFF. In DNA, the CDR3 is TGCAGTGCTAGCCGGGTCCTAGCGGGTGAGCAGTTCTTC.